This T cell receptor (beta chain) is from a study of T cells in localized non-small cell lung cancer. TCRdb keeps only in-frame clones here, not all; method: immunoSEQ multiplex PCR. The sample has about 990 clones, less than 40% seen once. V lost 4 bases and J 0 bases, leaving 9 bases between the germline ends. The CDR3 has 15 residues. The germline gives CDR1 LNHDA, CDR2 SQIVND (reference sequence). This chain uses TRBV19 with TRBJ1-4, with TRBD1 as a possible D gene (5 bases). The sample consisted of normal lung tissue next to the tumor, taken before any cancer treatment. The TCR comes from a man aged 35 to 69 with stage III lung adenocarcinoma. The CDR3 DNA is TGTGCCAGTAGTACCGGGACTGCAACTAATGAAAAACTGTTTTTT. It specifies CASSTGTATNEKLFF.